This paragraph covers one TCR beta chain sequence. The protocol was immunoSEQ multiplex PCR, while the TCRdb copy is restricted to in-frame clones and leaves out a portion. The sample lists more than 550,000 clones, around 90% occurring once. These data are taken from a study of shared clonotypes between healthy human individuals. Trimming shortened V by 3 bases and J by 5 bases, and 11 bases separated the two germline ends. CDR1 is MDHEN, CDR2 SYDVKM, per germline. The CDR3 sequence is 14 residues long. Sequencing input: memory CD8+ T cells from PBMCs. Subset here: CD45RO+ cells pooled with CCR7-negative TemRA cells. This chain links TRBV28 with TRBJ2-1; D tentatively reads TRBD1 or TRBD2 (5 bases each). The receptor comes from a man aged 18 to 35 in good health. Some clones in this sample may be carry-over from other donors' samples. CDR3 in DNA: TGTGCCAGCAGTTTTGGGGGTTCGAACAATGAGCAGTTCTTC. It yields the protein CASSFGGSNNEQFF.